A single sample is the source of the 21 T cell receptor beta chains below, sequenced in a study of cytomegalovirus exposure and HLA in healthy donors. Sequenced by immunoSEQ multiplex PCR; TCRdb stores in-frame clones only, minus some. Among about 66,000 clones listed, nearly 98% were seen once. Sequencing was performed on PBMCs. Receptors originate from a woman in her late teens or twenties in good health and CMV-seropositive.

The table lists this clone with a count of one. The J gene is TRBJ2-3, the V gene TRBV25-1; 8 nucleotides agree with TRBD1. The V and J ends lost 1 base and 1 base, in that order; junction bases with no gene match: 4. Germline V lookup: CDR1 MGHDK, CDR2 SYGVNS. This CDR3 is built from 16 residues. The DNA for the CDR3 is TGTGCCAGCAGTGAATTAGCGACAGGGGGCACAGATACGCAGTATTTT. This translates into CASSELATGGTDTQYF.

The genes are TRBV6-1 and TRBJ1-2, with 7 bases matching TRBD1. V dropped 1 base and J dropped 8; count of bases not matched to a gene: 7. CDR3 length: 14 residues. Looked up from germline, CDR1 is MNHNS and CDR2 is SASEGT. This CDR3 is CASSEGGQGVGYTF. CDR3 coding DNA: TGTGCCAGCAGTGAAGGGGGGCAGGGGGTAGGCTACACCTTC.

V is TRBV9 and J is TRBJ2-3, with 7 bases identical to TRBD1. V trimming: 4 bases; J trimming: 4 bases; junction bases outside the gene matches: 9. The CDR3 length is 15 residues. CDR1 SGDLS and CDR2 YYNGEE come from the germline V gene. The chain's CDR3 is CASSYAVGGADTQYF. Here the CDR3 DNA reads TGTGCCAGCAGCTATGCAGTAGGGGGCGCAGATACGCAGTATTTT.

This chain uses TRBV14 with TRBJ2-6, with D unclear. This CDR3 is 17 amino acids long. CDR1 and CDR2 from the germline V gene are SGHDN and FVKESK. Between the trimmed V and J ends, which lost 0 bases and 4 bases, there was a span of 13 bases. The CDR3 loop reads CASSQDFSVQGANVLTF. The CDR3 region has the DNA TGTGCCAGCAGCCAAGATTTTAGTGTACAGGGGGCCAACGTCCTGACTTTC.

The CDR3 DNA sequence: TGTGCCAGCAGTACCACATCCGGGACATCAGGGACCCAGTACTTC. Amino acid sequence: CASSTTSGTSGTQYF. The chain couples TRBV27 to TRBJ2-5; D is perhaps TRBD1 (6 bases). CDR1 MNHEY and CDR2 SMNVEV come from the germline V gene (reference sequence). The CDR3 covers 15 residues. The V and J ends lost 5 bases and 7 bases respectively, with 20 bases between them.

The V and J genes are TRBV18 and TRBJ1-1; TRBD1 agrees at 10 bases. Germline-derived CDR1 and CDR2 are KGHSH and LQKENI. This CDR3 has 16 amino acids. The V segment lost 4 bases and the J segment 1 base; nucleotides outside the gene matches: 6. CDR3 sequence (DNA): TGTGCCAGCTCACACAGACAGGGGGCAGGGAACACTGAAGCTTTCTTT. It is translated as CASSHRQGAGNTEAFF.

This clone was detected only once. The chain employs TRBV11-2 and TRBJ2-4, with unresolved D. This CDR3 contains 17 residues. Germline V gives CDR1 SGHAT, CDR2 FQNNGV. The V end was cut by 0 bases, the J end by 0 bases, with 12 bases between. The CDR3 DNA follows: TGTGCCAGCAGCTTAGATGGTGCGGCGTTAGCCAAAAACATTCAGTACTTC. It encodes CASSLDGAALAKNIQYF.

The chain has TRBV6-5 and TRBJ2-5, with D maybe TRBD2 (5 bases). The germline V and J ends were trimmed by 6 bases and 13 bases, with 18 bases remaining between them. CDR3 length: 12 amino acids. Germline-derived CDR1 and CDR2 are MNHEY and SVGAGI. DNA of the CDR3: TGTGCCAGCAGCCCCGGGGTAGGAAGTCGGTACTTC. As protein: CASSPGVGSRYF.

This sequence joins TRBV7-8 and TRBJ2-7, with TRBD2 identical over 13 bases. J was trimmed by 5 bases and V by 5 bases; bases with no gene match: 21. Germline lookup yields CDR1 SGHVS and CDR2 FQNEAQ. CDR3 size: 20 residues. CDR3 in DNA: TGTGCCAGCAGCAACTTATTGGGGGGTTCCGGGACTAGCGGGGTCCACGAGCAGTACTTC. Protein: CASSNLLGGSGTSGVHEQYF.

The rearrangement joins TRBV30 to TRBJ1-2; perhaps TRBD1 as D (5 bases). CDR1 is GTSNPN and CDR2 is SVGIG in the germline V gene (reference sequence). CDR3 size: 13 residues. Trimming took 3 bases from V and 7 from J, leaving 15 bases between them. CDR3 nucleotide sequence: TGTGCCTGGAGCCAAGCGGGGACTTCTGGCTACACCTTC. As protein: CAWSQAGTSGYTF. The entire variable domain, with the rest obtained from reference TRBV30 and TRBJ1-2, is as follows: SQTIHQWPATLVQPVGSPLSLECTVEGTSNPNLYWYRQAAGRGLQLLFYSVGIGQISSEVPQNLSASRPQDRQFILSSKKLLLSDSGFYLCAWSQAGTSGYTFGSGTRLTVV.

V is TRBV4-1 and J is TRBJ2-7; weak D call: TRBD1 (5 bases). Germline V gene sequence: CDR1 MGHRA, CDR2 YSYEKL. The length of the CDR3 is 14 residues. V was shortened by 4 bases and J by 0 bases, with 10 bases between the two germline ends. Here the CDR3 DNA reads TGCGCCAGCAGCCCGACAGAGAACTCCTACGAGCAGTACTTC. Amino acids: CASSPTENSYEQYF.

The chain uses TRBV11-2 and TRBJ2-7, with 7 bases that match TRBD1. CDR1 and CDR2 (germline): SGHAT, FQNNGV. V was clipped by 1 base and J by 1 base; unmatched bases: 7. This CDR3 has 16 amino acids. CDR3 sequence reads: CASSLGWQGESYEQYF. The CDR3 nucleotides are TGTGCCAGCAGCTTAGGGTGGCAGGGGGAATCCTACGAGCAGTACTTC. Based on the CDR3 plus reference TRBV11-2 and TRBJ2-7, the full variable domain is EAGVAQSPRYKIIEKRQSVAFWCNPISGHATLYWYQQILGQGPKLLIQFQNNGVVDDSQLPKDRFSAERLKGVDSTLKIQPAKLEDSAVYLCASSLGWQGESYEQYFGPGTRLTVT.

The rearrangement joins TRBV7-9 to TRBJ2-7; possible D gene TRBD2, 5 bases. Germline values: CDR1 SEHNR, CDR2 FQNEAQ (reference sequence). The CDR3 sequence is 14 residues long. V was pared by 4 bases and J by 4 bases, with 14 bases between. Written as DNA, the CDR3 is TGTGCCAGCAGCTCGGGATTAAAATTGTACGAGCAGTACTTC. This sequence encodes CASSSGLKLYEQYF.

The V gene is TRBV9, the J gene TRBJ2-2; TRBD2 matches at 7 bases. With 0 bases clipped from V and 3 bases from J, the junction kept 5 bases outside the gene matches. Germline loops: CDR1 SGDLS, CDR2 YYNGEE. The CDR3 consists of 16 residues. This CDR3 is CASSVGEGIDTGELFF. In DNA form, the CDR3 reads TGTGCCAGCAGCGTAGGGGAGGGAATCGACACCGGGGAGCTGTTTTTT.

The J gene is TRBJ2-3, the V gene TRBV10-3; weak D call: TRBD2 (5 bases). This CDR3 is 14 amino acids long. V lost 5 bases, J lost 0 bases, and 9 bases lay in between. Germline CDR1 is ENHRY and CDR2 is SYGVKD. The CDR3 nucleotides read TGTGCCATCAGTTCGGGATTTAGCACAGATACGCAGTATTTT. Translation gives CAISSGFSTDTQYF.

V and J are TRBV28 and TRBJ1-2; D might be TRBD1 (5 bases). Germline V gene sequence: CDR1 MDHEN, CDR2 SYDVKM. The CDR3 has 14 residues. Trimming took 4 bases from V and 8 from J, leaving 17 bases between them. DNA of the CDR3: TGTGCCAGCAGTTCCCCCGGGGGGGGTTTGGGCTACACCTTC. Translating gives CASSSPGGGLGYTF.

J is TRBJ2-7 and V is TRBV27, with D maybe TRBD1 (6 bases). The CDR3 has 13 amino acids. V was cut by 2 bases and J by 6 bases, with 11 bases left in between. Germline loops: CDR1 MNHEY, CDR2 SMNVEV (reference sequence). The CDR3 sequence: CASSLRGQFEQYF. The CDR3 DNA follows: TGTGCCAGCAGTTTACGGGGACAATTCGAGCAGTACTTC.

This chain joins TRBV7-3 and TRBJ2-7; 10 nucleotides match TRBD2. Germline CDR1 reads SGHTA; CDR2 reads FQGTGA. After removal of 5 bases from V and 4 bases from J, the junction contained 14 bases not matched to a gene. The CDR3 extends over 17 amino acids. The CDR3 coding sequence is TGTGCCAGCAGCCCCTACGGTCGGACTAGCGGACCTTACGAGCAGTACTTC. Translating it yields CASSPYGRTSGPYEQYF.

The chain carries TRBV6-4 and TRBJ1-5; 7 bases map to TRBD1. The germline gives CDR1 MRHNA, CDR2 SNTAGT. V was pared by 0 bases and J by 1 base, with 9 bases of the junction left unmatched. The CDR3 extends over 18 amino acids. CDR3 DNA: TGTGCCAGCAGTGACTCGGACAGGAGGCCTCGGAGCAATCAGCCCCAGCATTTT. This gives the protein CASSDSDRRPRSNQPQHF.

The rearrangement uses TRBV29-1 and TRBJ1-1, with TRBD1 as a possible D gene (6 bases). The germline V gene encodes CDR1 SQVTM and CDR2 ANQGSEA. The V end lost 1 base, the J end lost 9 bases, and 12 bases lay between the germline ends. The CDR3 extends over 12 amino acids. CDR3 nucleotides: TGCAGCGTTGAAGTGAACAGGGATCAAGCTTTCTTT. It specifies CSVEVNRDQAFF.

This chain uses TRBV13 with TRBJ2-5; the D gene is possibly TRBD1 (5 bases). This CDR3 is 13 amino acids long. V lost 4 bases to trimming and J lost 3 bases, with 9 bases between them. CDR1 and CDR2 (germline): PRHDT, FYEKMQ (reference sequence). The CDR3 sequence is CASSSTVEETQYF. In DNA, the CDR3 is TGTGCCAGCAGCTCGACAGTGGAAGAGACCCAGTACTTC. Together with reference TRBV13 and TRBJ2-5, the CDR3 gives the full variable domain: AAGVIQSPRHLIKEKRETATLKCYPIPRHDTVYWYQQGPGQDPQFLISFYEKMQSDKGSIPDRFSAQQFSDYHSELNMSSLELGDSALYFCASSSTVEETQYFGPGTRLLVL.